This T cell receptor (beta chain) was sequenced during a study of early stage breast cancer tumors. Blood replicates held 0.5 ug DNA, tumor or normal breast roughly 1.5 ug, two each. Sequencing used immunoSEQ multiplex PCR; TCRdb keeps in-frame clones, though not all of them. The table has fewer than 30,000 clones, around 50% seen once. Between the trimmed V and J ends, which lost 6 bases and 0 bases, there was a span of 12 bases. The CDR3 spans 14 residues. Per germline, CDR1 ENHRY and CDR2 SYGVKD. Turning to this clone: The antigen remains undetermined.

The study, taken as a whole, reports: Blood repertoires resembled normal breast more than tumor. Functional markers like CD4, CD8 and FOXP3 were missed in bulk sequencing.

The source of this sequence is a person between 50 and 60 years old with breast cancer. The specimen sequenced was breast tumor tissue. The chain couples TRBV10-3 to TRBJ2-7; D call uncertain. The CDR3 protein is CAISSLWSSYEQYF. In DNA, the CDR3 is TGTGCCATCAGCTCGTTGTGGAGCTCCTACGAGCAGTACTTC.